Sequencing of this TCR beta chain was carried out in a study of blood T cell repertoires in COVID-19. Study-wide context: The samples span acute and convalescent COVID-19 from the United States, Italy and Spain. The cDNA or gDNA used as material had been derived from T cells, B-cell-depleted T cells, or PBMCs.

The CDR3 has 14 amino acids. Trimming cost V 3 bases and J 2 bases, with 10 bases left between them. Germline values: CDR1 MNHNY, CDR2 SVGAGI (reference sequence). Original methodology: Amplification of reference gene primers was used by the study to estimate nucleated cell counts. Some clones are missing from TCRdb's copy, which holds only in-frame ones; the method was immunoSEQ multiplex PCR. Clonal size and the V and J genes are those of that table, whereas D and trimming came from the DNA. Here the sample spans some 40,000 clones, roughly 90% being singletons. The V call is TRBV6-6, the J call TRBJ1-1; no firm D call. Sequencing was performed on peripheral blood. The origin of this receptor is a man aged 55-75 years with acute or convalescent COVID-19. The CDR3 DNA reads TGTGCCAGCAGTTATGCCAGAATCAACACTGAAGCTTTCTTT. Translating it yields CASSYARINTEAFF.